These T cell receptor beta chains were read from a single sample in a study of blood T cell repertoires in COVID-19. Libraries were prepared by immunoSEQ multiplex PCR; TCRdb keeps only in-frame clonotypes and omits some of them. The sample holds roughly 41,000 clones, 80% to 90% seen once. The sequencing sample was made of peripheral blood. These receptors were collected from a man aged 55-75 years with COVID-19, enrolled during active disease. Each CDR3 is given with its conserved first and last residue. The D gene is left open where the match is weak. Size values are once, few and many counts, or a class for expanded clones, and some rows have none.

v_gene: TRBV28
j_gene: TRBJ1-4
abundance: -
d_gene: -
len: 13
CDR3nt: TGTGCCAGCAGTTTAGGGCAGCCTGAAAAACTGTTTTTT
CDR3aa: CASSLGQPEKLFF

v_gene: TRBV29-1
j_gene: TRBJ2-5
abundance: -
d_gene: -
len: 13
CDR3nt: TGCAGCGTTGAAGAACTCGCGGGAGAGACCCAGTACTTC
CDR3aa: CSVEELAGETQYF

v_gene: TRBV19
j_gene: TRBJ1-5
abundance: -
d_gene: -
len: 14
CDR3nt: TGTGCCACCCGGGAGGGAGGTAACAATCAGCCCCAGCATTTT
CDR3aa: CATREGGNNQPQHF

v_gene: TRBV3-1/TRBV3-2
j_gene: TRBJ1-1
abundance: -
d_gene: -
len: 13
CDR3nt: TGTGCCAGCAGCCAACAAATGAACACTGAAGCTTTCTTT
CDR3aa: CASSQQMNTEAFF

v_gene: TRBV18
j_gene: TRBJ1-1
abundance: -
d_gene: -
len: 16
CDR3nt: TGTGCCAGCTCACCACCGAATCGGGGTTTGACGACTGAAGCTTTCTTT
CDR3aa: CASSPPNRGLTTEAFF

v_gene: TRBV7-2
j_gene: TRBJ1-4
abundance: few
d_gene: -
len: 15
CDR3nt: TGTGCCAGCAGCTTAGGGGGCAGGGTGAATGAAAAACTGTTTTTT
CDR3aa: CASSLGGRVNEKLFF

v_gene: TRBV11-3
j_gene: TRBJ2-7
abundance: -
d_gene: -
len: 14
CDR3nt: TGTGCCAGCAGCTTAGATCAAACGACTCGCGAGCAGTACTTC
CDR3aa: CASSLDQTTREQYF

v_gene: TRBV20-1
j_gene: TRBJ1-2
abundance: -
d_gene: -
len: 11
CDR3nt: TGCAGTGCTAGGAGCGGCCCCGGCTACACCTTC
CDR3aa: CSARSGPGYTF

v_gene: TRBV6-1
j_gene: TRBJ1-1
abundance: few
d_gene: TRBD1
len: 17
CDR3nt: TGTGCCAGCAGGGAAAGACAGGGGGAAACATTCAACACTGAAGCTTTCTTT
CDR3aa: CASRERQGETFNTEAFF

v_gene: TRBV10-1
j_gene: TRBJ2-1
abundance: few
d_gene: -
len: 14
CDR3nt: TGCGCCAGCAGTGGGGACTTATCCTACAATGAGCAGTTCTTC
CDR3aa: CASSGDLSYNEQFF

v_gene: TRBV5-6
j_gene: TRBJ2-3
abundance: -
d_gene: -
len: 12
CDR3nt: TGTGCCAGCAGCCTACGCCGGACCGGGAAGTATTTT
CDR3aa: CASSLRRTGKYF

v_gene: TRBV4-2
j_gene: TRBJ1-5
abundance: -
d_gene: -
len: 15
CDR3nt: TGTGCCAGCAGCCAAGATCAGGCAGGGAAGCAGCCCCAGCATTTT
CDR3aa: CASSQDQAGKQPQHF

v_gene: TRBV12-3/TRBV12-4
j_gene: TRBJ2-1
abundance: -
d_gene: -
len: 12
CDR3nt: TGTGCCAGCCGCGTAGCCCCCTCGGAGCAGTTCTTC
CDR3aa: CASRVAPSEQFF

v_gene: TRBV6-6
j_gene: TRBJ2-7
abundance: once
d_gene: TRBD1
len: 16
CDR3nt: TGTGCCAGCAGCACCCGCGCCGGGACAGGGGCCTACGAGCAGTACTTC
CDR3aa: CASSTRAGTGAYEQYF

v_gene: TRBV11-2
j_gene: TRBJ1-2
abundance: -
d_gene: -
len: 16
CDR3nt: TGTGCCAGCAGCCCAAGGAGCGCAGGGATGGGCTATGGCTACACCTTC
CDR3aa: CASSPRSAGMGYGYTF

v_gene: TRBV29-1
j_gene: TRBJ2-7
abundance: -
d_gene: -
len: 11
CDR3nt: TGCAGCGTTTCGGACAGCTACGAGCAGTACTTC
CDR3aa: CSVSDSYEQYF

v_gene: TRBV28
j_gene: TRBJ1-2
abundance: -
d_gene: TRBD1
len: 14
CDR3nt: TGTGCCAGCAGTCCCGGGACAGGGCTTTCTGGCTACACCTTC
CDR3aa: CASSPGTGLSGYTF

v_gene: TRBV12-3/TRBV12-4
j_gene: TRBJ2-1
abundance: -
d_gene: -
len: 13
CDR3nt: TGTGCCAGCAGCAGCGGAGCCTACAATGAGCAGTTCTTC
CDR3aa: CASSSGAYNEQFF

v_gene: TRBV12-3/TRBV12-4
j_gene: TRBJ2-1
abundance: -
d_gene: -
len: 13
CDR3nt: TGTGCCAGCAGCCGGGACATTTACAATGAGCAGTTCTTC
CDR3aa: CASSRDIYNEQFF

v_gene: TRBV6-2/TRBV6-3
j_gene: TRBJ1-1
abundance: -
d_gene: -
len: 15
CDR3nt: TGTGCCAGCAGTTCTGCCGGTGGAGGGGTCACTGAAGCTTTCTTT
CDR3aa: CASSSAGGGVTEAFF

v_gene: TRBV6-1
j_gene: TRBJ2-7
abundance: -
d_gene: -
len: 13
CDR3nt: TGTGCCAGCAGTGAAAGCGAGGACTACGAGCAGTACTTC
CDR3aa: CASSESEDYEQYF

v_gene: TRBV15
j_gene: TRBJ2-7
abundance: -
d_gene: -
len: 15
CDR3nt: TGTGCCACCAGCAGAGATATAGGCAGGGGCCACGAGCAGTACTTC
CDR3aa: CATSRDIGRGHEQYF

v_gene: TRBV5-1
j_gene: TRBJ1-4
abundance: -
d_gene: -
len: 16
CDR3nt: TGCGCCAGCAGCTTGGTATCGTCTCGGTCACGGGAAAAACTGTTTTTT
CDR3aa: CASSLVSSRSREKLFF

v_gene: TRBV11-2
j_gene: TRBJ2-7
abundance: -
d_gene: -
len: 15
CDR3nt: TGTGCCAGCAGCTTAGAGTGGACTTCCGCCTACGAGCAGTACTTC
CDR3aa: CASSLEWTSAYEQYF

v_gene: TRBV5-1
j_gene: TRBJ1-1
abundance: -
d_gene: -
len: 11
CDR3nt: TGCGCCAGCAGCTTCCGACAGGAAGCTTTCTTT
CDR3aa: CASSFRQEAFF

v_gene: TRBV5-1
j_gene: TRBJ1-5
abundance: -
d_gene: -
len: 15
CDR3nt: TGCGCCAGCAGCTCCGCCCCAGGTCCCAATCAGCCCCAGCATTTT
CDR3aa: CASSSAPGPNQPQHF

v_gene: TRBV6-1
j_gene: TRBJ1-1
abundance: -
d_gene: TRBD1
len: 14
CDR3nt: TGTGCCAGCAGTGAATTGAGGGGGCATGTTGAAGCTTTCTTT
CDR3aa: CASSELRGHVEAFF

v_gene: TRBV6-1
j_gene: TRBJ2-7
abundance: -
d_gene: -
len: 15
CDR3nt: TGTGCCAGCAGTGAAGCGCTTCTAGGGGGAGCCGAGCAGTACTTC
CDR3aa: CASSEALLGGAEQYF

v_gene: TRBV9
j_gene: TRBJ1-2
abundance: -
d_gene: -
len: 17
CDR3nt: TGTGCCAGCAGCTCCCGAAGCGGGGTAGGGAGGGTCTATGGCTACACCTTC
CDR3aa: CASSSRSGVGRVYGYTF

v_gene: TRBV29-1
j_gene: TRBJ1-6
abundance: -
d_gene: -
len: 13
CDR3nt: TGCAGCGTTGGACAGGTCTATAATTCACCCCTCCACTTT
CDR3aa: CSVGQVYNSPLHF

v_gene: TRBV27
j_gene: TRBJ1-5
abundance: -
d_gene: TRBD1
len: 15
CDR3nt: TGTGCCAGCAGTCCAGGAACACAGGGGAATCAGCCCCAGCATTTT
CDR3aa: CASSPGTQGNQPQHF

v_gene: TRBV2
j_gene: TRBJ1-4
abundance: -
d_gene: -
len: 14
CDR3nt: TGTGCCAGCAGTGACAGGGAAGGAAAGAAAAAACTGTTTTTT
CDR3aa: CASSDREGKKKLFF

v_gene: TRBV28
j_gene: TRBJ2-5
abundance: few
d_gene: TRBD1
len: 16
CDR3nt: TGTGCCAGCAGTGGGTTCCGGGACAGGGGCTCCGAGACCCAGTACTTC
CDR3aa: CASSGFRDRGSETQYF

v_gene: TRBV18
j_gene: TRBJ2-7
abundance: -
d_gene: TRBD1
len: 12
CDR3nt: TGTGCCAGCTCACCAGGGACAGTCGAGCAGTACTTC
CDR3aa: CASSPGTVEQYF

v_gene: TRBV4-2
j_gene: TRBJ2-2
abundance: once
d_gene: -
len: 15
CDR3nt: TGTGCCAGCAGCTCCCGGGGGGCGGCCACCGGGGAGCTGTTTTTT
CDR3aa: CASSSRGAATGELFF

v_gene: TRBV4-1
j_gene: TRBJ1-5
abundance: -
d_gene: -
len: 16
CDR3nt: TGCGCCAGCAGCCAAGATGGAAGGGGTGGCAATCAGCCCCAGCATTTT
CDR3aa: CASSQDGRGGNQPQHF

v_gene: TRBV5-1
j_gene: TRBJ2-3
abundance: -
d_gene: -
len: 16
CDR3nt: TGCGCCAGCAGCTTGAGGCTCGGCGGTGTCGCAGATACGCAGTATTTT
CDR3aa: CASSLRLGGVADTQYF

v_gene: TRBV28
j_gene: TRBJ2-1
abundance: -
d_gene: -
len: 13
CDR3nt: TGTGCCAGCACCCTGGACAGTTACAATGAGCAGTTCTTC
CDR3aa: CASTLDSYNEQFF

v_gene: TRBV5-5
j_gene: TRBJ2-7
abundance: once
d_gene: -
len: 15
CDR3nt: TGTGCCAGCAGCTCTTCCGGTAGCGTTTCCTACGAGCAGTACTTC
CDR3aa: CASSSSGSVSYEQYF

v_gene: TRBV5-1
j_gene: TRBJ2-1
abundance: -
d_gene: TRBD1
len: 16
CDR3nt: TGCGCCAGCAGCTTGGGAGCGGGACAGGGTGCCAATGAGCAGTTCTTC
CDR3aa: CASSLGAGQGANEQFF

v_gene: TRBV5-6
j_gene: TRBJ1-2
abundance: -
d_gene: -
len: 14
CDR3nt: TGTGCCAGTCAAATCCCGGGACTGGACTATGGCTACACCTTC
CDR3aa: CASQIPGLDYGYTF

v_gene: TRBV9
j_gene: TRBJ2-1
abundance: -
d_gene: -
len: 14
CDR3nt: TGTGCCAGCAGCGTGAGCGCGCAGCACAATGAGCAGTTCTTC
CDR3aa: CASSVSAQHNEQFF

v_gene: TRBV12-3/TRBV12-4
j_gene: TRBJ1-2
abundance: -
d_gene: -
len: 13
CDR3nt: TGTGCCAGCTTAGCGGGGTCCGGGGGTGGCTACACCTTC
CDR3aa: CASLAGSGGGYTF

v_gene: TRBV6-5
j_gene: TRBJ1-2
abundance: -
d_gene: -
len: 12
CDR3nt: TGTGCCAGCAGGACAAATCAGGGCGGCTACACCTTC
CDR3aa: CASRTNQGGYTF

v_gene: TRBV29-1
j_gene: TRBJ2-1
abundance: -
d_gene: TRBD2
len: 13
CDR3nt: TGCAGCGCTCAGCGGGAGGGGGTCAATGAGCAGTTCTTC
CDR3aa: CSAQREGVNEQFF

v_gene: TRBV2
j_gene: TRBJ1-5
abundance: -
d_gene: TRBD1
len: 14
CDR3nt: TGTGCCAGCACGTGGACAGGGAACAATCAGCCCCAGCATTTT
CDR3aa: CASTWTGNNQPQHF

v_gene: TRBV10-3
j_gene: TRBJ1-3
abundance: -
d_gene: -
len: 13
CDR3nt: TGTGCCATCAGCCCGGGGACTGGAAACACCATATATTTT
CDR3aa: CAISPGTGNTIYF

v_gene: TRBV28
j_gene: TRBJ2-1
abundance: -
d_gene: TRBD1
len: 15
CDR3nt: TGTGCCAGCAGCACCGGGACAGGGATTTCCAATGAGCAGTTCTTC
CDR3aa: CASSTGTGISNEQFF

v_gene: TRBV2
j_gene: TRBJ2-2
abundance: -
d_gene: -
len: 13
CDR3nt: TGTGCCAGCAGTGAATGGGAGTCCGGGGAGCTGTTTTTT
CDR3aa: CASSEWESGELFF